Shown below are 22 T cell receptor beta chains from a single sample sequenced in a study of T cell responses to AZD1222 COVID-19 vaccine. Here immunoSEQ multiplex PCR was the method, and the copy in TCRdb shows in-frame clones only, minus some. This table has about 70,000 clones, about 83% appearing once. The sample consisted of peripheral blood, taken on day 0 of AZD1222 vaccination. These TCRs come from an adult in good health.

V usage is TRBV7-9 and J usage is TRBJ1-1; 11 bases fit TRBD1. Germline V gene sequence: CDR1 SEHNR, CDR2 FQNEAQ (reference sequence). The CDR3 totals 13 residues. V lost 2 bases to trimming and J lost 12 bases; unmatched junction nucleotides: 5. CDR3 bases: TGTGCCAGCAGCTTACTAGGACAGGGGGCACCTTTCTTT. It yields the protein CASSLLGQGAPFF.

To note about this clone: The same CDR3 arises from other DNA sequences in this sample as well. The chain has TRBV28 and TRBJ1-2, with D perhaps TRBD1 (5 bases). Trimming stripped 5 bases from V and 4 bases from J, with 11 bases between. The germline V gene has CDR1 MDHEN and CDR2 SYDVKM. The CDR3 sequence is 13 residues long. This CDR3 reads CASSPPGRYGYTF. The CDR3, as DNA: TGTGCCAGCAGTCCGCCGGGACGCTATGGCTACACCTTC.

The chain combines TRBV2 with TRBJ1-2, with D possibly being TRBD1 (5 bases). The CDR3 is made up of 14 amino acids. Trimming cost V 7 bases and J 2 bases, with 14 bases left between them. Per germline, CDR1 SNHLY and CDR2 FYNNEI. CDR3 protein: CASKPRGSNYGYTF. CDR3 DNA: TGTGCCAGCAAGCCAAGGGGATCCAACTATGGCTACACCTTC.

The chain has TRBV3-1 (or the pseudogene TRBV3-2) and TRBJ1-2; D is perhaps TRBD1 (5 bases). The V gene's germline CDR1 is LGHDT and CDR2 YNNKEL (reference sequence). CDR3 length: 16 residues. Trimming cost V 2 bases and J 6 bases, with 19 bases left between them. CDR3 residues: CASSQHQVGGGDGYTF. CDR3 in DNA: TGTGCCAGCAGCCAACACCAGGTGGGGGGTGGGGATGGCTACACCTTC.

This clone appeared a single time. This chain links TRBV5-4 with TRBJ2-5; 7 bases are shared with TRBD2. Germline values: CDR1 SGHNT, CDR2 YYREEE (reference sequence). This CDR3 has 14 amino acids. The ends lost 0 bases at V and 5 bases at J; junction bases unmatched: 4. CDR3 coding DNA: TGTGCCAGCAGCTTGGTTGGTAGCGGGGAGACCCAGTACTTC. Protein product: CASSLVGSGETQYF.

This rearrangement joins TRBV6-5 to TRBJ2-3; TRBD2 aligns across 9 bases. The germline CDR1 and CDR2 sequences are MNHEY and SVGAGI. With 7 bases clipped from V and 9 bases from J, the junction kept 11 bases outside the gene matches. The CDR3 has 14 amino acids. Written as DNA, the CDR3 is TGTGCCAGCAAGAGCGGGGGGCCATCCCCAACGCAGTATTTT. Protein: CASKSGGPSPTQYF.

This clone was seen once. This rearrangement joins TRBV4-1 to TRBJ1-4; D gene uncertain. The CDR3 runs to 15 residues. Germline V lookup: CDR1 MGHRA, CDR2 YSYEKL. V dropped 1 base and J dropped 4 bases, with 10 bases sitting between them. The CDR3 DNA reads as TGCGCCAGCAGCCAAGCGGCAAGGGTTAATGAAAAACTGTTTTTT. This sequence encodes CASSQAARVNEKLFF.

The chain has TRBV14 and TRBJ1-2; D perhaps matches TRBD1 (6 bases). From germline, CDR1 is SGHDN and CDR2 FVKESK. V was pared by 1 base and J by 4 bases, with 13 bases between. This CDR3 comprises 15 residues. The CDR3 nucleotides are TGTGCCAGCAGCCAAGGGATAGGGGGTTCCTATGGCTACACCTTC. Its protein is CASSQGIGGSYGYTF.

Points on this clone: This CDR3 is also generated by other DNA sequences in the sample. The chain employs TRBV5-6 and TRBJ1-6, with 7 nucleotides matching TRBD1. Germline V gene lookup returns CDR1 SGHDT and CDR2 YYEEEE. After removal of 1 base from V and 8 bases from J, the junction contained 3 bases not matched to a gene. The CDR3 is made up of 14 amino acids. This CDR3 is CASSLNRGDSPLHF. In DNA, the CDR3 is TGTGCCAGCAGCTTGAACAGGGGTGATTCACCCCTCCACTTT.

The chain employs TRBV5-4 and TRBJ2-5, with TRBD1 matching 7 bases. Per the germline V gene, CDR1 is SGHNT and CDR2 is YYREEE (reference sequence). This CDR3 is built from 15 residues. Trimming cost V 0 bases and J 2 bases; bases outside gene matches: 4. The CDR3 reads CASSLASGQQETQYF. The CDR3 DNA is TGTGCCAGCAGCTTGGCATCGGGACAGCAAGAGACCCAGTACTTC.

The V and J genes are TRBV6-6 and TRBJ1-2; perhaps TRBD1 as D (6 bases). The CDR3 spans 11 residues. Germline CDR1 is MNHNY and CDR2 is SVGAGI (reference sequence). V lost 6 bases, J lost 7 bases, and 9 bases lay in between. In DNA form, the CDR3 reads TGTGCCAGCAGAACAGGGTTTGGCTACACCTTC. Translated, it gives CASRTGFGYTF.

The chain joins TRBV5-8 to TRBJ2-7; the D call may be TRBD1 or TRBD2 (6 bases each). CDR1 is SGHTS, CDR2 YDEGEE, per germline. This CDR3 is built from 11 residues. The germline V and J ends were trimmed by 7 bases and 6 bases, with 11 bases remaining between them. CDR3 loop: CASFGGGEQYF. In DNA form, the CDR3 reads TGTGCCAGCTTCGGGGGCGGCGAGCAGTACTTC.

The chain employs TRBV4-1 and TRBJ2-7; possible D gene TRBD1, 6 bases. The V gene lost 1 base and the J gene lost 6 bases, with 19 bases spanning the gap. The CDR3 consists of 16 residues. Germline V gives CDR1 MGHRA, CDR2 YSYEKL. In nucleotides, the CDR3 is TGCGCCAGCAGCCAAGGGAGAGGGGCTCAGGGGACCGAGCAGTACTTC. Residues: CASSQGRGAQGTEQYF.

The table lists this clone with a few counts. The V call is TRBV7-2, the J call TRBJ2-1; a possible D gene is TRBD1 (6 bases). Trimming cost V 5 bases and J 9 bases, with 11 bases left between them. CDR1 and CDR2 from the germline V gene are SGHTA and FQGNSA. The CDR3 sequence is 12 residues long. The CDR3 coding sequence is TGTGCCAGCAGCCTCGGACAGCTTGAGCAGTTCTTC. It encodes CASSLGQLEQFF.

This rearrangement joins TRBV2 to TRBJ1-1; TRBD1 might be the D (6 bases). The length of the CDR3 is 17 residues. Germline CDR1 is SNHLY and CDR2 is FYNNEI. Trimming shortened V by 5 bases and J by 4 bases, and 23 bases separated the two germline ends. CDR3 nucleotide sequence: TGTGCCAGCAGTCTATCTACCAACAGGGTGATGGGCACTGAAGCTTTCTTT. This translates into CASSLSTNRVMGTEAFF.

This clone showed up just once. The V and J genes are TRBV5-8 and TRBJ1-2; perhaps TRBD1 as D (6 bases). The CDR3 covers 14 residues. Germline V gene lookup returns CDR1 SGHTS and CDR2 YDEGEE. Trimming left V 2 bases short and J 6 bases short, with 14 bases between. The CDR3 region has the DNA TGTGCCAGCAGCTTCTCCGGGGGCGCGAATGGCTACACCTTC. Translation gives CASSFSGGANGYTF.

This sequence joins TRBV4-2 and TRBJ1-1; D call uncertain. From germline, CDR1 is LGHNA and CDR2 YNFKEQ. Trimming took 2 bases from V and 6 from J, leaving 7 bases between them. This CDR3 contains 12 residues. The CDR3 loop reads CASSQRSSEAFF. In DNA, the CDR3 is TGTGCCAGCAGCCAAAGATCCTCTGAAGCTTTCTTT.

This sequence joins TRBV6-5 and TRBJ2-5; a possible D gene is TRBD2 (7 bases). This CDR3 spans 14 amino acids. V was shortened by 8 bases and J by 4 bases, with 17 bases between the two germline ends. CDR1 is MNHEY, CDR2 SVGAGI, per germline. CDR3 region: CASGKAGAPETQYF. The CDR3 bases are TGTGCCAGCGGGAAGGCGGGGGCCCCAGAGACCCAGTACTTC.

This clone was seen more than once but under ten times. The genes are TRBV7-9 and TRBJ2-7, with 7 bases fitting TRBD2. The CDR3 loop spans 14 amino acids. The junction had 5 bases not matched to a gene; V was cut back by 4 bases and J by 2 bases. Germline V CDR1 and CDR2: SEHNR, FQNEAQ (reference sequence). This chain's CDR3 is CASSSGGTTYEQYF. The DNA for the CDR3 is TGTGCCAGCAGCTCCGGGGGGACCACCTACGAGCAGTACTTC.

The V and J genes are TRBV25-1 and TRBJ2-5, with a tentative D call TRBD2 (7 bases). The CDR3 extends over 13 amino acids. Germline CDR1 is MGHDK and CDR2 is SYGVNS. The V end lost 3 bases, the J end lost 4 bases, and 9 bases lay between the germline ends. CDR3 sequence (DNA): TGTGCCAGCAGTGAGGGGGGGCGAGAGACCCAGTACTTC. Protein sequence: CASSEGGRETQYF.

In this sample, this clone turned up a few times. The chain joins TRBV9 to TRBJ2-7, with D possibly matching TRBD1 (6 bases). With 3 bases removed from V and 7 bases from J, the gap between germline ends came to 14 bases. This CDR3 has 13 residues. Germline loops: CDR1 SGDLS, CDR2 YYNGEE. The CDR3 region is CASSAQGLGEQYF. CDR3 DNA sequence: TGTGCCAGCAGCGCCCAGGGGTTGGGGGAGCAGTACTTC.

V is TRBV18 and J is TRBJ2-6; the D gene is possibly TRBD1 (6 bases). Germline-derived CDR1 and CDR2 are KGHSH and LQKENI. The V and J ends lost 2 bases and 1 base respectively, with 21 bases between them. The CDR3 spans 20 residues. CDR3 DNA sequence: TGTGCCAGCTCACCAATTGTCTTCGGCAGGGGTGGGTCTGGGGCCAACGTCCTGACTTTC. Its translation is CASSPIVFGRGGSGANVLTF.